Below are 3 T cell receptor beta chains sequenced from a single sample in a study of human T cells and chemical hapten exposure listed by TCRdb under 2021. Library preparation attached unique molecular identifiers to individual cDNA molecules for quantitative, reproducible TCR counting. TCRdb took the public reads, trimmed them with fastp at Q25, ran MiXCR for clone calling and kept in-frame beta chains. Merged by CDR3 protein, the rows form single entries marked with the most common genes and DNA. In this sample the table shows more than 3,000 distinct CDR3 sequences, about 50% of which occur a single time. The ten largest account for 11% of the sample. Total RNA was extracted from unfractionated whole blood collected in Tempus Blood RNA tubes. Sequenced material: whole blood. These TCRs come from a human donor who had alopecia or was a healthy volunteer (not recorded which). Some clones in this sample may be carry-over from other donors' samples. This table probably holds off-target reads from a library built for another chain.

The sample holds a few counts of this clonotype. The chain uses TRBV10-3 and TRBJ2-7, with D tentatively TRBD1 or TRBD2 (7 bases each). V was pared by 0 bases and J by 6 bases, with 15 bases between. The CDR3 length is 15 residues. The V gene's germline CDR1 is ENHRY and CDR2 SYGVKD. DNA of the CDR3: TGTGCCATCAGTGAGTCGGGGGGGACAGTCGCCGAGCAGTACTTC. This translates into CAISESGGTVAEQYF.

V is TRBV11-2 and J is TRBJ2-3; D gene ambiguous. The CDR3 runs 15 residues. Between the trimmed V and J ends, which lost 2 bases and 0 bases, there was a span of 9 bases. Germline V gene sequence: CDR1 SGHAT, CDR2 FQNNGV. The CDR3 sequence: CASSLFHLSTDTQYF. The DNA of the CDR3 is TGTGCCAGCAGCTTATTCCACCTTAGCACAGATACGCAGTATTTT.

There are a few counts of this clonotype. In DNA, the CDR3 is TGCGCCAGCAGCCAAGTACAGGGGGCTGGGGAGCAGTACTTC. Residues: CASSQVQGAGEQYF. The chain carries TRBV4-3 and TRBJ2-7; 9 bases agree with TRBD1. Losses at the gene ends were 1 base for V and 7 bases for J; bases not matched to a gene: 5. There are 14 residues in the CDR3. CDR1 is LGHNA, CDR2 YSLEER, per germline.